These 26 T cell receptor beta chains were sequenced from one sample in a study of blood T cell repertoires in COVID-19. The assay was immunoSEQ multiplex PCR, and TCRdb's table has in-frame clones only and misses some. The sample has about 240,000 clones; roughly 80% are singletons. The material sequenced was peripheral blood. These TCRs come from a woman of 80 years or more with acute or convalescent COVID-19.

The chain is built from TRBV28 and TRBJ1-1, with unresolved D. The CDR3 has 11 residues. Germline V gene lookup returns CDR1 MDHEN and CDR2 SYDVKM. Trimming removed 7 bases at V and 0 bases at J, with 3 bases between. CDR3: CASIMNTEAFF. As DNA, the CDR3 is TGTGCCAGCATCATGAACACTGAAGCTTTCTTT.

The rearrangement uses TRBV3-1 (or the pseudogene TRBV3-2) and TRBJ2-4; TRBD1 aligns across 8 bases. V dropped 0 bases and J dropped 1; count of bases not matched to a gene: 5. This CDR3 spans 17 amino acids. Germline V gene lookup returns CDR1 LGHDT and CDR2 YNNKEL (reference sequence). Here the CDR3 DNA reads TGTGCCAGCAGCCAAGATAGGCCAGGGGGCGCCAAAAACATTCAGTACTTC. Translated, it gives CASSQDRPGGAKNIQYF.

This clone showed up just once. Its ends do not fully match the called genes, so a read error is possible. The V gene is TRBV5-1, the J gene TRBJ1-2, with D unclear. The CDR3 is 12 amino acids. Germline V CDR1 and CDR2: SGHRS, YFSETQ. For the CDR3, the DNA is TGCGCCAGCAGCTTGGGGGCAGGCTCCCCCGACTTC. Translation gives CASSLGAGSPDF.

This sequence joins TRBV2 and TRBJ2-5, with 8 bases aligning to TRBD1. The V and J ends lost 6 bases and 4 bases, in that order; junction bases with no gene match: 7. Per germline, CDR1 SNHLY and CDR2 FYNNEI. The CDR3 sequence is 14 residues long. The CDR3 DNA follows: TGTGCCAGCAGAGTGGGACAGGTAGGAGAGACCCAGTACTTC. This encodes CASRVGQVGETQYF.

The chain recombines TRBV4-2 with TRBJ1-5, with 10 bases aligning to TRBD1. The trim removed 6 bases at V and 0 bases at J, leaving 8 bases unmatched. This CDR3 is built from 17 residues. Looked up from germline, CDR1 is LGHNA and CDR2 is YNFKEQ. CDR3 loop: CASSLRQGAYSNQPQHF. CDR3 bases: TGTGCCAGCAGTCTCAGACAGGGGGCTTATAGCAATCAGCCCCAGCATTTT.

CDR3: CASTGQGRSTTSLEQYF. CDR3 nucleotide sequence: TGTGCCAGCACCGGACAGGGCCGGTCCACCACATCTTTAGAGCAGTACTTC. The chain has TRBV2 and TRBJ2-7, with TRBD1 matching over 8 bases. CDR1 SNHLY and CDR2 FYNNEI come from the germline V gene. Unmatched junction bases numbered 21, after V lost 7 bases and J lost 7 bases. This CDR3 comprises 17 residues.

The CDR3 reads CASSRIGTGDEQYF. CDR3 sequence (DNA): TGTGCCAGTAGTAGGATCGGGACAGGGGACGAGCAGTACTTC. The chain has TRBV19 and TRBJ2-7; 10 nucleotides line up with TRBD1. Unmatched junction bases numbered 5, after V lost 4 bases and J lost 5 bases. The germline gives CDR1 LNHDA, CDR2 SQIVND (reference sequence). The CDR3 spans 14 residues.

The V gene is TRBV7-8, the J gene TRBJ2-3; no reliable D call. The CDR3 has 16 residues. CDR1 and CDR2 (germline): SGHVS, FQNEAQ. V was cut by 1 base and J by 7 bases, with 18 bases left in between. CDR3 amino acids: CASSLGSTVAVHTQYF. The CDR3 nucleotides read TGTGCCAGCAGCTTAGGATCTACTGTCGCCGTCCATACGCAGTATTTT.

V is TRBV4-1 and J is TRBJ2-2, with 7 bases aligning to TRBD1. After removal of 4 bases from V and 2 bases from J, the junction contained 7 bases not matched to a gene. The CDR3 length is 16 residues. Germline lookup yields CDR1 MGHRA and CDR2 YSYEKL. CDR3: CASSLPGQTNTGELFF. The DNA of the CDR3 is TGCGCCAGCAGCCTACCGGGACAGACCAACACCGGGGAGCTGTTTTTT.

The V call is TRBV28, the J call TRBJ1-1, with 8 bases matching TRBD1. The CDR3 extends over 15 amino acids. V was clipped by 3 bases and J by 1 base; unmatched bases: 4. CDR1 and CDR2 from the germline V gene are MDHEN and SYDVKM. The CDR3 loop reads CASSFLGTGNTEAFF. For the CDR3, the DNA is TGTGCCAGCAGTTTTCTTGGGACAGGGAACACTGAAGCTTTCTTT.

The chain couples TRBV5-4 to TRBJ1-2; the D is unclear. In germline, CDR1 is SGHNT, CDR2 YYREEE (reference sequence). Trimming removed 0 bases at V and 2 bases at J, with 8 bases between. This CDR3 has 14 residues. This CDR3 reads CASSLDKINYGYTF. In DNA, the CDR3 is TGTGCCAGCAGCTTGGACAAAATCAACTATGGCTACACCTTC.

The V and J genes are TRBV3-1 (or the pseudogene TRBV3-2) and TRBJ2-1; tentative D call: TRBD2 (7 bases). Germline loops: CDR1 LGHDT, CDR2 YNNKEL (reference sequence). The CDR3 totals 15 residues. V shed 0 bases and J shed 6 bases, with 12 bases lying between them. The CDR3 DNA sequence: TGTGCCAGCAGCCAAGATGGCGGGGGCCCCAATGAGCAGTTCTTC. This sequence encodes CASSQDGGGPNEQFF.

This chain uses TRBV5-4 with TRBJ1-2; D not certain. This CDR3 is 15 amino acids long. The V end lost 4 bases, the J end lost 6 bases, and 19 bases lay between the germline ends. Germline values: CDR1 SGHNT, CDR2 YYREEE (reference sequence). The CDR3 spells CASSPEAIHWDGYTF. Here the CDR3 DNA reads TGTGCCAGCAGCCCGGAGGCCATCCACTGGGATGGCTACACCTTC.

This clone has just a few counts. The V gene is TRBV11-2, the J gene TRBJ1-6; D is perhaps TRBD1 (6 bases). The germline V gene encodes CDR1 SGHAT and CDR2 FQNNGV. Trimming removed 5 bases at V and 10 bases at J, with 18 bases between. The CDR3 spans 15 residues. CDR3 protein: CASSTGQRRSSPLHF. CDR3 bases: TGTGCCAGCAGCACCGGACAGCGAAGGTCATCACCCCTCCACTTT.

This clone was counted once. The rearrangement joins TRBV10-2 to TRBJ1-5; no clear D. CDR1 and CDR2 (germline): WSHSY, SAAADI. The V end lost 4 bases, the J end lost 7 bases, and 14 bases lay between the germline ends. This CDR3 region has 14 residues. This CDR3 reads CASSGQPGLQPQHF. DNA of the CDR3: TGCGCCAGCAGTGGGCAGCCGGGGTTACAGCCCCAGCATTTT.

CDR3 sequence reads: CASSVQGGAGYTF. DNA of the CDR3: TGTGCCAGCAGTGTACAGGGGGGGGCTGGCTACACCTTC. This chain joins TRBV2 and TRBJ1-2; 8 bases map to TRBD1. In germline, CDR1 is SNHLY, CDR2 FYNNEI. The CDR3 is made up of 13 amino acids. J was trimmed by 7 bases and V by 4 bases; bases with no gene match: 5.

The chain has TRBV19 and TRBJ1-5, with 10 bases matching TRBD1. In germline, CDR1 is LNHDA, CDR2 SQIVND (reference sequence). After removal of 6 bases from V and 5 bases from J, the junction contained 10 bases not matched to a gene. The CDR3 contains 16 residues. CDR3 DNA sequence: TGTGCCAGTAGAACGCGACAGGGGGCGGGGTATCAGCCCCAGCATTTT. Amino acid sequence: CASRTRQGAGYQPQHF. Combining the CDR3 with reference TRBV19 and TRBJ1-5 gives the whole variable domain DGGITQSPKYLFRKEGQNVTLSCEQNLNHDAMYWYRQDPGQGLRLIYYSQIVNDFQKGDIAEGYSVSREKKESFPLTVTSAQKNPTAFYLCASRTRQGAGYQPQHFGDGTRLSIL.

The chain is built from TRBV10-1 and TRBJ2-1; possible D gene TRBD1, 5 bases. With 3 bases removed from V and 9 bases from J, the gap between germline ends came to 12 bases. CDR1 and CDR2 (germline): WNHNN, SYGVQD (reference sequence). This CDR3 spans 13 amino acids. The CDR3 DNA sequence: TGCGCCAGCAGTGAAGGGGCTCGTGGTGAGCAGTTCTTC. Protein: CASSEGARGEQFF.

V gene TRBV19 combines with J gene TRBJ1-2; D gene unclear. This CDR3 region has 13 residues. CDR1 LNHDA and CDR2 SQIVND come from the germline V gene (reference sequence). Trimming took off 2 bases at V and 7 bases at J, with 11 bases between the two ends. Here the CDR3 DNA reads TGTGCCAGTAGTATATCGAGGGTTAGTGGCTACACCTTC. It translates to CASSISRVSGYTF.

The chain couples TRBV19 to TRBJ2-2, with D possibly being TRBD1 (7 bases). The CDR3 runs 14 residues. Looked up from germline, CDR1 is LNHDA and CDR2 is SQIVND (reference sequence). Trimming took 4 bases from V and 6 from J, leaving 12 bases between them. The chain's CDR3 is CASSTGGTAGELFF. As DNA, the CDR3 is TGTGCCAGTAGTACTGGAGGGACAGCCGGGGAGCTGTTTTTT.

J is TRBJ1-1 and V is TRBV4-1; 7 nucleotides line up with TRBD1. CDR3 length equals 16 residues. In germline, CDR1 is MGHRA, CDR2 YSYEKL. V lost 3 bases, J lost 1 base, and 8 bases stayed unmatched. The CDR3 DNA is TGCGCCAGCAGCCACCGCGAGGGGGCGGAGAACACTGAAGCTTTCTTT. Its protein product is CASSHREGAENTEAFF.

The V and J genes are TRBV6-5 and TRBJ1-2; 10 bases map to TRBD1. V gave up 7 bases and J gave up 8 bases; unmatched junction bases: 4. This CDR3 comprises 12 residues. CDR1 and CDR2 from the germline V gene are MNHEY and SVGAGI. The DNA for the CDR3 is TGTGCCAGCACCGGGACAGGGGAAGGCTACACCTTC. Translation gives CASTGTGEGYTF.

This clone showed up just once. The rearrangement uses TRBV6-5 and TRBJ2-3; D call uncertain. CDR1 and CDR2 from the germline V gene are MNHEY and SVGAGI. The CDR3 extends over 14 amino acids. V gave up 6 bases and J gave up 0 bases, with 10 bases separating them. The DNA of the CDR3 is TGTGCCAGCAGGAAAAATCGGAGCACAGATACGCAGTATTTT. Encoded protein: CASRKNRSTDTQYF.

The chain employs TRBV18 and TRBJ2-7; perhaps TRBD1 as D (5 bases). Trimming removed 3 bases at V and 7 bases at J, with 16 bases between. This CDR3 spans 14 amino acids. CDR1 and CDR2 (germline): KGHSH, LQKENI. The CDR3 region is CASSPLDTGWEQYF. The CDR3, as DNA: TGTGCCAGCTCACCCCTGGACACAGGATGGGAGCAGTACTTC.

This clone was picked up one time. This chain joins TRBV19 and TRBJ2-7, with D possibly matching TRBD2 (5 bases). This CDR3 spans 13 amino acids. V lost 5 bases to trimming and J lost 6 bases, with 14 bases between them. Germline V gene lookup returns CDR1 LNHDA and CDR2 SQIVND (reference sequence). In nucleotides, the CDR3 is TGTGCCAGTAGTGTCGGGAACTACGGCGAGCAGTACTTC. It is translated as CASSVGNYGEQYF.

The CDR3 loop is CASSLEGGTSGNTIYF. CDR3 DNA: TGCGCCAGCAGCTTAGAGGGGGGGACCTCTGGAAACACCATATATTTT. The V gene is TRBV5-1, the J gene TRBJ1-3, with D possibly matching TRBD1 (6 bases). The CDR3 is made up of 16 amino acids. CDR1 is SGHRS and CDR2 is YFSETQ in the germline V gene. V was shortened by 2 bases and J by 0 bases, with 12 bases between the two germline ends.